The present TCR beta chain was sequenced within a study of regulatory T cells in long-lasting Graves disease. Documented time point: newly diagnosed GD, antithyroid drugs for less than 3 months. Construction of the TCR library relied on RNA isolated from PBMCs. This clonotype has at least ten counts. Its antigen is currently unknown. This CDR3 region has 14 residues. The V gene's germline CDR1 is SGHAT and CDR2 FQNNGV. Unmatched junction bases numbered 6, after V lost 1 base and J lost 6 bases. Study findings and constraints: Researchers examined only peripheral blood and not thyroid tissue.

Both iRepertoire HTBI primers and Arm-PCR of CDR3 regions were used to build the TCR beta libraries. Each CDR3 protein gets one entry after TCRdb re-called the multiplex PCR reads with MiXCR. Of about 540,000 distinct CDR3 sequences in the sample, approximately 13% are singletons; the top ten hold more than 8.5%. This sample was also put to use in a study of T cells in Graves' hyperthyroidism and ophthalmopathy. Per that paper: Patients showing uncontrolled infection, other autoimmune disease, pregnancy or lactation were ineligible. Expanded thyroid clonotypes (above 0.001) were mostly also found in blood.

The clonotype comes from a man aged 25 to 40 with Graves disease. The specimen comprised peripheral blood mononuclear cells (PBMCs), sampled at new diagnosis, from a patient treated with antithyroid drugs. This chain connects TRBV11-2 to TRBJ2-7; 7 bases are shared with TRBD2. The CDR3 DNA sequence: TGTGCCAGCAGCTTAGGACTAGGACTAGTCGAGCAGTACTTC. Translated, it gives CASSLGLGLVEQYF.